Listed below are T cell receptor beta chains from one sample, sequenced in a study of CXCR3-negative and CXCR3-positive naive CD8 T cells. TCRdb re-called the 5' RACE reads and shows each CDR3 protein once, DNA omitted. The sample data list 50,000 to 60,000 distinct CDR3 sequences. Sequencing was done on a sample of naive CXCR3+ CD8+ T cells from blood. Receptors originate from a human donor in good health. Some clones in this sample may be carry-over from other donors' samples. CDR3s include the opening cysteine and the closing phenylalanine or tryptophan.

V gene	J gene	CDR3 protein
TRBV5-5	TRBJ2-1	CASSLGTGKYNEQFF
TRBV29-1	TRBJ2-1	CSVEWTSGHNEQFF
TRBV2	TRBJ2-7	CASSPTGNPYEQYF
TRBV21-1	TRBJ1-1	CASSNWVGMGDDTEAFF
TRBV7-3	TRBJ1-1	CASSLYPAGGSEAFF
TRBV24-1	TRBJ2-5	CATSGPEETQYF
TRBV19	TRBJ2-1	CASTLDRQNSYNEQFF
TRBV7-9	TRBJ2-7	CASSSTGVTYEQYF
TRBV14	TRBJ2-2	CASRDDPTGELFF
TRBV12-3/TRBV12-4	TRBJ2-2	CASSDTSNTGELFF
TRBV12-3/TRBV12-4	TRBJ2-7	CASSFILGYEQYF
TRBV7-6	TRBJ2-2	CASSFPSEAASGGDEDTGELFF
TRBV7-9	TRBJ2-7	CASSLGVSVPTYEQYF
TRBV4-3	TRBJ2-7	CASSQDYSVTYEQYF
TRBV7-9	TRBJ2-3	CASSLAGLGHTDTQYF
TRBV27	TRBJ2-1	CASSWTVDNEQFF
TRBV6-4	TRBJ2-1	CASSDSPGGGREQFF
TRBV9	TRBJ2-1	CASSAQGGGHNEQFF
TRBV14	TRBJ2-2	CASSQGPEANTGELFF
TRBV7-7	TRBJ2-7	CASSLRDGLYEQYF
TRBV6-2/TRBV6-3	TRBJ2-1	CASSSSGTTYNEQFF
TRBV10-3	TRBJ1-2	CAIRASTLPDGYTF
TRBV2	TRBJ2-7	CASSEGGQGEQYF
TRBV6-4	TRBJ2-1	CASSMTGSDDNEQFF
TRBV19	TRBJ2-2	CASSHPGELFF
TRBV7-9	TRBJ1-4	CASSAPEGDNEKLFF